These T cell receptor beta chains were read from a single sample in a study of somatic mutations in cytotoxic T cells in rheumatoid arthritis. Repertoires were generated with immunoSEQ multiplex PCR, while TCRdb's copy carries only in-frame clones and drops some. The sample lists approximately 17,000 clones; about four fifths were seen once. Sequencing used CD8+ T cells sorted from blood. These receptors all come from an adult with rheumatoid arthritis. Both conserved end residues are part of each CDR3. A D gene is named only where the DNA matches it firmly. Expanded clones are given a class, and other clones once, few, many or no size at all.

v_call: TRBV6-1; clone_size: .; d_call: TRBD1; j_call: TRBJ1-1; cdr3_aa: CASGVRGHTEAFF; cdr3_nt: TGTGCCAGCGGGGTGAGGGGGCACACTGAAGCTTTCTTT
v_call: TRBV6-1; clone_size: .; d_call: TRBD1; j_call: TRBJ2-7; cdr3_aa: CASSEKATGVNHEQYF; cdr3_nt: TGTGCCAGCAGTGAAAAGGCGACAGGGGTAAACCACGAGCAGTACTTC
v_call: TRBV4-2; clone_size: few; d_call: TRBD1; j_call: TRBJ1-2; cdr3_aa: CASSLGQGDGYTF; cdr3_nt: TGTGCCAGCAGCCTCGGACAGGGGGATGGCTACACCTTC
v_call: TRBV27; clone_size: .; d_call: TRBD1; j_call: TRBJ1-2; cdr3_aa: CASSFRQGVGYTF; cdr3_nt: TGTGCCAGCAGTTTTCGACAGGGGGTTGGCTACACCTTC
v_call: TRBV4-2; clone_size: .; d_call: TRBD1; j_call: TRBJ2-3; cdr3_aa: CASSRSVDRVDTQYF; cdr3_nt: TGTGCCAGCAGCCGGTCCGTGGACAGGGTGGATACGCAGTATTTT
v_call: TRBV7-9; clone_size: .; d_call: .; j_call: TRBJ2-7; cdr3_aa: CASSLSQGYEQYF; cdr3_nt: TGTGCCAGCAGCTTATCCCAGGGCTACGAGCAGTACTTC
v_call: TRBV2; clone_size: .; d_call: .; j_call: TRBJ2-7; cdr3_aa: CASTGGVRGDEQYF; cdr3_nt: TGTGCCAGCACCGGAGGCGTCCGAGGCGACGAGCAGTACTTC
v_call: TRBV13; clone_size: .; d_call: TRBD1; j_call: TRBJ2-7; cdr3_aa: CASSLGQGVYEQYF; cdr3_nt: TGTGCCAGCAGCTTAGGACAGGGGGTCTACGAGCAGTACTTC
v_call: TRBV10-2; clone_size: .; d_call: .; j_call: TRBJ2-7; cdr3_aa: CASSPRQIEQYF; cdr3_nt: TGCGCCAGCAGTCCGCGACAGATCGAGCAGTACTTC
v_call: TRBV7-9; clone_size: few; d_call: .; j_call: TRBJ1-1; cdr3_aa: CASSYATGQNTEAFF; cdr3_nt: TGTGCCAGCAGCTACGCGACAGGACAGAACACTGAAGCTTTCTTT
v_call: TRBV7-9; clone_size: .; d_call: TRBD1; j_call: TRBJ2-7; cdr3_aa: CASSHRDSAYEQYF; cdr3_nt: TGTGCCAGCAGCCACCGGGACAGTGCGTACGAGCAGTACTTC
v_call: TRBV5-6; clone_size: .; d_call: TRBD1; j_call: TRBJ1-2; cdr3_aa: CASSWGTAGYTF; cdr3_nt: TGTGCCAGCAGCTGGGGGACAGCTGGCTACACCTTC
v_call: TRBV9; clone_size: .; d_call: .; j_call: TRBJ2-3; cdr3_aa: CASSVESGTDTQYF; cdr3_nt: TGTGCCAGCAGCGTAGAGTCGGGCACAGATACGCAGTATTTT
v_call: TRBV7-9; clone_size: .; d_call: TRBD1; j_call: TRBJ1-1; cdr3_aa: CASSGGGQGELEAFF; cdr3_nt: TGTGCCAGCAGCGGAGGCGGACAGGGAGAGTTAGAAGCTTTCTTT
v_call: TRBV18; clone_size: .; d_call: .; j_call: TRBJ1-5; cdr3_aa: CASSPNGALNQPQHF; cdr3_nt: TGTGCCAGCTCACCGAACGGGGCTCTCAATCAGCCCCAGCATTTT
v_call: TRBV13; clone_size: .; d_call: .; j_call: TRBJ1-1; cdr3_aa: CASSTRTANTEAFF; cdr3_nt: TGTGCCAGCAGCACCCGGACGGCGAACACTGAAGCTTTCTTT
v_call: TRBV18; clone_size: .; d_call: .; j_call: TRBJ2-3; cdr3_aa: CASSPDGVGTDTQYF; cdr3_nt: TGTGCCAGCTCACCTGACGGGGTAGGCACAGATACGCAGTATTTT
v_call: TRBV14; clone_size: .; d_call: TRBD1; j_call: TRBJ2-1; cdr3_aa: CASSGTGGARENEQFF; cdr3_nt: TGTGCCAGCAGCGGAACAGGGGGTGCCCGAGAGAATGAGCAGTTCTTC
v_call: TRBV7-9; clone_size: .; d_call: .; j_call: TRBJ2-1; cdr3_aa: CASSPRGEEQFF; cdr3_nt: TGTGCCAGCAGTCCCCGCGGGGAGGAGCAGTTCTTC
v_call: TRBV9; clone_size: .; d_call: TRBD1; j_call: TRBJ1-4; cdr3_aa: CASQGGTNEKLFF; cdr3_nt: TGTGCCAGCCAGGGGGGCACTAATGAAAAACTGTTTTTT
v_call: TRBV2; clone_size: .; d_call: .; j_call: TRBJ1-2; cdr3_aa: CASSMTGGADGYTF; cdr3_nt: TGTGCCAGCAGTATGACAGGCGGGGCTGATGGCTACACCTTC
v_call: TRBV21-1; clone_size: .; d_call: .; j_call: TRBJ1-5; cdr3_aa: CASSPPLRDRESAQPQHF; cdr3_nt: TGTGCCAGCAGCCCGCCCCTCCGGGACAGGGAAAGCGCTCAGCCCCAGCATTTT
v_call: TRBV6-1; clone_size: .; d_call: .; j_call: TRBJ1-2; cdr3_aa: CASSEARTVTNYGYTF; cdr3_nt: TGTGCCAGCAGTGAAGCGCGGACGGTTACTAACTATGGCTACACCTTC
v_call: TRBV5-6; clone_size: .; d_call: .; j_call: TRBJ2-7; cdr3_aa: CASSLTGLEQYF; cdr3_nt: TGTGCCAGCAGCTTGACAGGCCTCGAGCAGTACTTC
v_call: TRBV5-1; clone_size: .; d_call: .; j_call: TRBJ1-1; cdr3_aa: CASSWQENTEAFF; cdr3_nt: TGCGCCAGCAGCTGGCAGGAAAACACTGAAGCTTTCTTT
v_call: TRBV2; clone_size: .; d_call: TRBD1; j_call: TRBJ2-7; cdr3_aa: CASSAWTGVTYEQYF; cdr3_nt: TGTGCCAGCAGTGCGTGGACAGGGGTTACATACGAGCAGTACTTC
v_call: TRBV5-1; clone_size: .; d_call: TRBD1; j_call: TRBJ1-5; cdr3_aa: CASSFGTGGVEYQPQHF; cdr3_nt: TGCGCCAGCAGCTTCGGGACAGGGGGCGTAGAATATCAGCCCCAGCATTTT
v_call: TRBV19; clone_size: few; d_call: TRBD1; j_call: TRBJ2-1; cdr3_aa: CASSIGETGENEQFF; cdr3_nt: TGTGCCAGTAGTATAGGGGAGACAGGGGAAAATGAGCAGTTCTTC